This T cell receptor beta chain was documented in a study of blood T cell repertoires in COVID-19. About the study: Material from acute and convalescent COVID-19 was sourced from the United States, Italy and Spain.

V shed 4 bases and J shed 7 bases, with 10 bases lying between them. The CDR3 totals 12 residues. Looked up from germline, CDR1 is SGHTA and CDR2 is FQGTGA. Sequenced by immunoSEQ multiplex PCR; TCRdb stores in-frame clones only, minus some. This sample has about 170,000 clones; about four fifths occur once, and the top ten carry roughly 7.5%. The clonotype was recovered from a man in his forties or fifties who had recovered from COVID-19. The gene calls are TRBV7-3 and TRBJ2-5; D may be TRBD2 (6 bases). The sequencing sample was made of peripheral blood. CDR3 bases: TGTGCCAGCAGCTCACTGGGAGGGACCCAGTACTTC. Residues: CASSSLGGTQYF.